This paragraph reports one T cell receptor beta chain. CDR3 size: 13 residues. V lost 5 bases, J lost 0 bases, and 9 bases lay in between. Looked up from germline, CDR1 is SGDLS and CDR2 is YYNGEE. The record originates from a study of technical replicates of blood from a handful of donors. Libraries were prepared by immunoSEQ multiplex PCR; TCRdb keeps only in-frame clonotypes and omits some of them. Among around 100,000 clones listed, approximately 94% were seen once. The sequence was obtained from a human donor in good health. This sequence joins TRBV9 and TRBJ2-7, with D uncertain. The specimen was T cells isolated from PBMCs. Written as DNA, the CDR3 is TGTGCCAGCAGTAGAAGCCCCTCCTACGAGCAGTACTTC. Residues: CASSRSPSYEQYF.